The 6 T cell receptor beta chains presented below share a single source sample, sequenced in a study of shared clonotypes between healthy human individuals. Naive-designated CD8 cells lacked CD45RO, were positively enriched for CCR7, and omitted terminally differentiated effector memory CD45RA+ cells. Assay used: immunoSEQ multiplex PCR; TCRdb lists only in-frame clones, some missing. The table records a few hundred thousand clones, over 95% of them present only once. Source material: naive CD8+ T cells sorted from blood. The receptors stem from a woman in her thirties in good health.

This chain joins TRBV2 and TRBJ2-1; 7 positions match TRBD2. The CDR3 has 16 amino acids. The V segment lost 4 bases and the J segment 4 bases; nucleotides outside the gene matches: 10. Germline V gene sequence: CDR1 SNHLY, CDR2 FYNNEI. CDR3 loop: CASSVGLAELYNEQFF. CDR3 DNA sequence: TGTGCCAGCAGTGTCGGGCTAGCGGAACTTTACAATGAGCAGTTCTTC.

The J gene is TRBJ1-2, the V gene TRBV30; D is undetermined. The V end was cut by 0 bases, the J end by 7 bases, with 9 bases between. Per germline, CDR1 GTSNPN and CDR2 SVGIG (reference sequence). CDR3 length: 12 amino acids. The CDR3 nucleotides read TGTGCCTGGAGTGTACTCCTGGGTGGCTACACCTTC. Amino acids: CAWSVLLGGYTF.

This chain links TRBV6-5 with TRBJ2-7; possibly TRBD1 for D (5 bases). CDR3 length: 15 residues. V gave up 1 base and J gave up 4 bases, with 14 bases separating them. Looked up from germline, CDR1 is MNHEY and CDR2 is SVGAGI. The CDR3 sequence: CASSYFRGPRYEQYF. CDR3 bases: TGTGCCAGCAGTTACTTTAGGGGCCCTAGGTACGAGCAGTACTTC.

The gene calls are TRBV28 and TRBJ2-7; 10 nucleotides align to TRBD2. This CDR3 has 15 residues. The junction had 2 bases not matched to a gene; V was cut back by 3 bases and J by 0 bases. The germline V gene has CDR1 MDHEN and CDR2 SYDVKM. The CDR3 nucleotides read TGTGCCAGCAGTTTGGCTAGCGGGAGCTCCTACGAGCAGTACTTC. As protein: CASSLASGSSYEQYF.

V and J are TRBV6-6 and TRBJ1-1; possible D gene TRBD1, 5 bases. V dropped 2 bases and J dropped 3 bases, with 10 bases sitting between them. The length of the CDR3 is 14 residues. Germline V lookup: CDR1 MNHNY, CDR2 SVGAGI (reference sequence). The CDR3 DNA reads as TGTGCCAGCAGTTACGAGGAAGGGGACACTGAAGCTTTCTTT. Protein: CASSYEEGDTEAFF.

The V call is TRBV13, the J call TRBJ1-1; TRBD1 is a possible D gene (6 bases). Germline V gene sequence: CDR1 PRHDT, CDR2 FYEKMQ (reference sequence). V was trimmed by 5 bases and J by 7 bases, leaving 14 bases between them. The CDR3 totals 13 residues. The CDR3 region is CASSIGQKGEAFF. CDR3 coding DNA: TGTGCCAGCAGCATCGGACAGAAGGGTGAAGCTTTCTTT.